This T cell receptor (beta chain) is from a study of cytomegalovirus exposure and HLA in healthy donors. Study observations and caveats: The authors excluded some V segments, including TRBV6-2 and TRBV6-3, as indistinguishable. Later analysis showed TCR association rates varying by HLA locus, highest for DRB1 and lowest for HLA-C.

V shed 6 bases and J 10 bases; nucleotides not matched to a gene: 9. Germline V lookup: CDR1 MNHEY, CDR2 SVGAGI. This CDR3 region has 13 residues. The PCR ran on 60 Vbeta and 13 Jbeta primers. As handled by the study authors: About 10 million of tens of millions of unique TCR beta chains were shared, per a later count. Here immunoSEQ multiplex PCR was the method, and the copy in TCRdb shows in-frame clones only, minus some. V and J calls and clone size follow that table, whereas D and trimming were derived from the DNA. The sample holds roughly 120,000 clones; roughly 80% are singletons and the top ten take around 2.1%. In the case of this clone: Its antigen is unknown.

This sequence was found in a woman aged 40 to 50 in good health and CMV-seropositive. The source material was PBMCs. The V call is TRBV6-5, the J call TRBJ1-1, with 9 bases that match TRBD1. The CDR3 is CASSRDRVGAAFF. CDR3 DNA: TGTGCCAGCAGCAGGGACAGGGTGGGAGCAGCTTTCTTT.